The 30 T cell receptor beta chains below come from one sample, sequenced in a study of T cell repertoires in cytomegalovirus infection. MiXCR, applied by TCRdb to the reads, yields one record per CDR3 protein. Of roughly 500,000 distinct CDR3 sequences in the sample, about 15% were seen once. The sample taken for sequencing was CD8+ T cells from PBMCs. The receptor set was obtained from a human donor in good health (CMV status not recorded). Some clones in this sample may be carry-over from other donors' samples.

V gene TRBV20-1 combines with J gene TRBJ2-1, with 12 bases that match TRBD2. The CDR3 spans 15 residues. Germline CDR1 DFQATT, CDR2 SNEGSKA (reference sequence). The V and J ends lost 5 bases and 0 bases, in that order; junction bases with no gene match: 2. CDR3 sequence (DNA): TGCAGTGCTCAGACTAGCGGGAGCTCCTACAATGAGCAGTTCTTC. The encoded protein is CSAQTSGSSYNEQFF.

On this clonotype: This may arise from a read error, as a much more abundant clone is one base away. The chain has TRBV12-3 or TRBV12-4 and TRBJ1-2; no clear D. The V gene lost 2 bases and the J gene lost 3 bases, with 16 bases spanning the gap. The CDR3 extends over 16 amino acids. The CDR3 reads CASSLTPTTADYGYTF. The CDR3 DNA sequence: TGTGCCAGCAGTTTAACCCCTACGACGGCTGACTATGGCTACACCTTC.

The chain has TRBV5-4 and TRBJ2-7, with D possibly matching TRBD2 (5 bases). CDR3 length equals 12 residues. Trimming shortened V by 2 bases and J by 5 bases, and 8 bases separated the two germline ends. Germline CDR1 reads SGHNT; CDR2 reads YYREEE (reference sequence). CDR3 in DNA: TGTGCCAGCAGCTTAGACTACCACGAGCAGTACTTC. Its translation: CASSLDYHEQYF.

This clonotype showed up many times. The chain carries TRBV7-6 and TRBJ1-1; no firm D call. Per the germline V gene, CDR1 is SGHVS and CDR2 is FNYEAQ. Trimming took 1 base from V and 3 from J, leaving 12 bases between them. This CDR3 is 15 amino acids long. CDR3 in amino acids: CASSLGEGLYTEAFF. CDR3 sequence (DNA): TGTGCCAGCAGCTTAGGTGAAGGGCTTTACACTGAAGCTTTCTTT.

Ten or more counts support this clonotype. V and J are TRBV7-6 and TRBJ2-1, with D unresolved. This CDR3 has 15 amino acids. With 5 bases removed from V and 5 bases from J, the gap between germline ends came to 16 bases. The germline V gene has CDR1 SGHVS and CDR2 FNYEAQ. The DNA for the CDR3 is TGTGCCAGCAGCCCCCGGGCCCTAGGACACAATGAGCAGTTCTTC. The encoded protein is CASSPRALGHNEQFF.

The CDR3 spells CASSVRDRPQETQYF. The CDR3 nucleotides are TGTGCCAGCAGCGTGCGGGACAGGCCGCAAGAGACCCAGTACTTC. The chain employs TRBV9 and TRBJ2-5; 8 bases fit TRBD1. CDR1 and CDR2 from the germline V gene are SGDLS and YYNGEE. The CDR3 is made up of 15 amino acids. V was pared by 2 bases and J by 2 bases, with 5 bases of the junction left unmatched.

The CDR3 coding sequence is TGCAGCGTCCCAGATCTTGGGGCATCGGACACAGATACGCAGTATTTT. Translation gives CSVPDLGASDTDTQYF. The J gene is TRBJ2-3, the V gene TRBV29-1; TRBD1 is a possible D gene (5 bases). The CDR3 length is 16 residues. The ends were cut back, 6 bases at V and 2 bases at J, with 21 bases in the middle. Germline CDR1 SQVTM, CDR2 ANQGSEA.

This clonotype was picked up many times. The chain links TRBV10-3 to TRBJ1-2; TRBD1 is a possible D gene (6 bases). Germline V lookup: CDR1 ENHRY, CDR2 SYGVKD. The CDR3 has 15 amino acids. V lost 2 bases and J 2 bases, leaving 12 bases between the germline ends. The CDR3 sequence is CAISETGTTNYGYTF. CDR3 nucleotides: TGTGCCATCAGTGAGACAGGGACGACGAACTATGGCTACACCTTC.

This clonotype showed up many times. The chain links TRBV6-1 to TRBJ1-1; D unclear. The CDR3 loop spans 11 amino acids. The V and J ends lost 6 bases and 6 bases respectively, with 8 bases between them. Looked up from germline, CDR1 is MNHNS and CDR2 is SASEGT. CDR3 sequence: CASRDFAEAFF. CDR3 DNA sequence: TGTGCCAGCAGGGATTTCGCTGAAGCTTTCTTT.

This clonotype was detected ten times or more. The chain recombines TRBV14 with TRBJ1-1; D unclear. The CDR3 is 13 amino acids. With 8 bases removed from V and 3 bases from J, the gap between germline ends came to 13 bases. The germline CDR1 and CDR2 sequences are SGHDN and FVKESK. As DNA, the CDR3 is TGTGCCAGCGCTATGTACTGGGACACTGAAGCTTTCTTT. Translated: CASAMYWDTEAFF.

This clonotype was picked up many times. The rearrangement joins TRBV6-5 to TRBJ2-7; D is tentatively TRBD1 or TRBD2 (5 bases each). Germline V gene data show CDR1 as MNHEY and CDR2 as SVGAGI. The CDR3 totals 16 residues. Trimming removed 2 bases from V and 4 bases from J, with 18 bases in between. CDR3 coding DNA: TGTGCCAGCAGTTACGCTCCGGGACCCCCGCTGTACGAGCAGTACTTC. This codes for CASSYAPGPPLYEQYF.

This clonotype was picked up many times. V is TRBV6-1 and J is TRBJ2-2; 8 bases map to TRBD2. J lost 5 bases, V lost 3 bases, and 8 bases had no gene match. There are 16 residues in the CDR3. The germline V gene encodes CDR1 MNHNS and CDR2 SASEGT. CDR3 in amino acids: CASSEIAGRLTGELFF. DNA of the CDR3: TGTGCCAGCAGTGAGATAGCGGGGAGGCTGACCGGGGAGCTGTTTTTT.

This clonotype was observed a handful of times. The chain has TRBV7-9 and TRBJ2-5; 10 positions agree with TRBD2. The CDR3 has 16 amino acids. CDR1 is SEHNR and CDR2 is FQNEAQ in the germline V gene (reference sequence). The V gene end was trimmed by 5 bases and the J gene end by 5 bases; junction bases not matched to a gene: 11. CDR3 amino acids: CASSHPLAGAGETQYF. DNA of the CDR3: TGTGCCAGCAGCCACCCCCTAGCGGGGGCGGGGGAGACCCAGTACTTC.

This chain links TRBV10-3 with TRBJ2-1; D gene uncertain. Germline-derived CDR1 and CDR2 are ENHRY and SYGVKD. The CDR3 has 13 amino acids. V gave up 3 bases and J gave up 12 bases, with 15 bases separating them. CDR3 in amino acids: CAISDRQAYGQFF. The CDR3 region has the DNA TGTGCCATCAGTGATCGTCAGGCCTATGGGCAGTTCTTC.

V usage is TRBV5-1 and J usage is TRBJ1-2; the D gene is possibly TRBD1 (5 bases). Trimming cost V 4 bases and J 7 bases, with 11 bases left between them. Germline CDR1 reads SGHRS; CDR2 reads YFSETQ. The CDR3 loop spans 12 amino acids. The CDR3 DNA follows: TGCGCCAGCAGCCATGCAGGGAGTGGCTACACCTTC. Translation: CASSHAGSGYTF.

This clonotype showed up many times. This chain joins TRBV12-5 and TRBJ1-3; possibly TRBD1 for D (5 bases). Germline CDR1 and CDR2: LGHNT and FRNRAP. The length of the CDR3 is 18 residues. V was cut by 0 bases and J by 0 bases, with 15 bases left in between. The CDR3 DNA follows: TGTGCTAGTGGTTTGGTACTAGCAGGGTTGGACTCTGGAAACACCATATATTTT. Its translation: CASGLVLAGLDSGNTIYF.

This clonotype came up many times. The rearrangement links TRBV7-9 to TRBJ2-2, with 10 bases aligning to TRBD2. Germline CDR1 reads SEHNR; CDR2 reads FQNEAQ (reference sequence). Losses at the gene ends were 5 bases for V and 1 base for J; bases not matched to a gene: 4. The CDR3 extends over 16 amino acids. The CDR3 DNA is TGTGCCAGCAGCCCCCTAGCGGGGGAGAACACCGGGGAGCTGTTTTTT. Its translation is CASSPLAGENTGELFF.

The CDR3 DNA reads TGTGCCAGCAGCCAAGACGGAGGACTAGAGAGAGTGACCCAGTACTTC. Translated, it gives CASSQDGGLERVTQYF. V gene TRBV3-1 combines with J gene TRBJ2-5; TRBD2 aligns across 7 bases. There are 16 residues in the CDR3. The junction had 11 bases not matched to a gene; V was cut back by 0 bases and J by 7 bases. The germline V gene encodes CDR1 LGHDT and CDR2 YNNKEL (reference sequence).

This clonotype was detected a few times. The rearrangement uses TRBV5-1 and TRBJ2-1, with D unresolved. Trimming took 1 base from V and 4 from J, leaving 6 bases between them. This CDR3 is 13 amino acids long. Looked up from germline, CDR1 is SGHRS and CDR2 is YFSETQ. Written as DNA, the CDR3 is TGCGCCAGCAGCTTGACGTTGTACAATGAGCAGTTCTTC. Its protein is CASSLTLYNEQFF.

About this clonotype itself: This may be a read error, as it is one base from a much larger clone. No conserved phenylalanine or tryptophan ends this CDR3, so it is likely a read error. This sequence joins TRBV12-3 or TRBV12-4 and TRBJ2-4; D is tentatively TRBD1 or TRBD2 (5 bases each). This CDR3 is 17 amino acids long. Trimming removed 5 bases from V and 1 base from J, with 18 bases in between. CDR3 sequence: CASSPGAPGTAKNIQYL. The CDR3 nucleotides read TGTGCCAGCAGTCCCGGGGCTCCGGGAACTGCCAAAAACATTCAGTACTTA.

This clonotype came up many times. The CDR3 coding sequence is TGTGCCAGCAGCTTAGTAACAGAGACTACCGGGGAGCTGTTTTTT. As protein: CASSLVTETTGELFF. The chain has TRBV7-9 and TRBJ2-2; no clear D. V lost 1 base, J lost 5 bases, and 11 bases lay in between. This CDR3 region has 15 residues. Germline V gene data show CDR1 as SEHNR and CDR2 as FQNEAQ (reference sequence).

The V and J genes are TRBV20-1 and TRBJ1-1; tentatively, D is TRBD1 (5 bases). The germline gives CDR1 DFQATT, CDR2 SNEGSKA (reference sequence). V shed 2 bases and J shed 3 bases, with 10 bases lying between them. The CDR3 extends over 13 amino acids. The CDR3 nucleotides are TGCAGTGCTAGAAGTGGGGGGTACACTGAAGCTTTCTTT. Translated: CSARSGGYTEAFF.

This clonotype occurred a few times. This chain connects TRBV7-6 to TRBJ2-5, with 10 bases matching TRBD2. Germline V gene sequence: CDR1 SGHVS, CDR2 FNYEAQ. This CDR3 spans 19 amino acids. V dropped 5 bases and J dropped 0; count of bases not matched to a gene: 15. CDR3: CASSMRGLAGAKYQETQYF. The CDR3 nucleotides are TGTGCCAGCAGCATGAGAGGTCTAGCGGGGGCCAAGTACCAAGAGACCCAGTACTTC. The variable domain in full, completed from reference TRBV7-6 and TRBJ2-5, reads GAGVSQSPRYKVTKRGQDVALRCDPISGHVSLYWYRQALGQGPEFLTYFNYEAQQDKSGLPNDRFSAERPEGSISTLTIQRTEQRDSAMYRCASSMRGLAGAKYQETQYFGPGTRLLVL.

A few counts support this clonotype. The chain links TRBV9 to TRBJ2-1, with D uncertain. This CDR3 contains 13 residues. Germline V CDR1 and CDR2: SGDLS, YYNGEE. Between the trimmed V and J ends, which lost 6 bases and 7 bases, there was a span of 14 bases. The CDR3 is CASKGFGGNEQFF. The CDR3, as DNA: TGTGCCAGCAAAGGGTTCGGCGGTAATGAGCAGTTCTTC.

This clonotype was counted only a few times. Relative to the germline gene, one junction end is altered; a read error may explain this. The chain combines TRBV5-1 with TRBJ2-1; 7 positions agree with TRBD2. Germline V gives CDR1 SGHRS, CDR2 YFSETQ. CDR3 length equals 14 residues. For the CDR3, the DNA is TGCGCCAGCAGCTTGGAGCTAGCGGCGCCTGAGGAGTTCTTC. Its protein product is CASSLELAAPEEFF.

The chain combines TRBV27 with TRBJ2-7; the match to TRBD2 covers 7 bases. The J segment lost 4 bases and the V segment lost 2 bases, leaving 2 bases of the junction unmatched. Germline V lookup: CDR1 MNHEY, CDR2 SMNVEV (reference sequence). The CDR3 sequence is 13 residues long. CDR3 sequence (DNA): TGTGCCAGCAGTTTACGGGGGGAATACGAGCAGTACTTC. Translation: CASSLRGEYEQYF.

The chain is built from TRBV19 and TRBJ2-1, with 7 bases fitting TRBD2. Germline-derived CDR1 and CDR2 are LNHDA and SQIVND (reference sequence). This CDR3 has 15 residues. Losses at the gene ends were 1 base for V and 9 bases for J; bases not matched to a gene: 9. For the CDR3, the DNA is TGTGCCAGTAGTATAGTCGGACTAGTCGGGGGTGAGCAGTTCTTC. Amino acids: CASSIVGLVGGEQFF.

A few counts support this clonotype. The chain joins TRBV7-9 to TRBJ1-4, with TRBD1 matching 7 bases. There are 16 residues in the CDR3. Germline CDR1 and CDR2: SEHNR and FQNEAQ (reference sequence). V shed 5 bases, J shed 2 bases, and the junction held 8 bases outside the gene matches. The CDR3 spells CASSIAGTETNEKLFF. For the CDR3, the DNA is TGTGCCAGCAGCATTGCCGGGACAGAGACTAATGAAAAACTGTTTTTT.

DNA for the CDR3: TGTGCCAGCAGTAGGGGGGGCGCAGAAGGCTACACCTTC. As protein: CASSRGGAEGYTF. V and J are TRBV25-1 and TRBJ1-2; perhaps TRBD1 as D (6 bases). Germline V gene lookup returns CDR1 MGHDK and CDR2 SYGVNS. CDR3 length: 13 amino acids. Trimming stripped 5 bases from V and 8 bases from J, with 15 bases between.

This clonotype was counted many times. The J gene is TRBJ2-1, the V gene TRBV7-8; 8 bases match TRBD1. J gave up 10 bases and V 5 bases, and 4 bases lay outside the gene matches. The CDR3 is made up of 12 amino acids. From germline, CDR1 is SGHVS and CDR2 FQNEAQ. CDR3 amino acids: CASSVRDREQFF. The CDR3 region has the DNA TGTGCCAGCAGCGTAAGGGACAGGGAGCAGTTCTTC.